This TCR beta chain was retrieved from a study of a mutant IDH1 vaccine in newly diagnosed glioma (dated by TCRdb to about 2021). About the study as a whole: Vaccination was initiated 4-6 weeks after radiotherapy alone, or concurrently with temozolomide cycles in the chemotherapy-containing groups. The roughly 35 treated patients were around 62% male and 37.5% female, with a mean age of approximately 40 years. Prior to enrollment, patients had been given standard therapy consisting of radiotherapy alone, temozolomide alone, or radiochemotherapy with temozolomide, with the combination given to most patients. The week-35 safety follow-up took place at visit V12, and the week-47 end of study took place at visit V13. Peripheral blood samples were drawn at six visits, namely V03 (baseline), V05, V07, V10, V12 and V13. For exploratory analyses, about 25 treated patients had longitudinal TCRB deep sequencing done wherever samples were available.

To prepare the library, the immunoSEQ multiplex PCR assay was applied. Rearranged TCR beta chain sequences were amplified with the hsTCRB Kit following the manufacturer's protocol. Sequencing of TCRB libraries was carried out on an Illumina MiSeq. The original methods were these. The kit vendor's proprietary platform handled demultiplexing, trimming and gene mapping. This is the immuneACCESS table as TCRdb keeps it, with only in-frame sequences that have V and J called. A part of the clones is gone; compared with another copy, unresolved V genes explain less than half, and the rest is unexplained. D and trimming come from the DNA, and the V and J calls and clone size come from that table. In all, the sample holds 69,000 or so clones, and around nine tenths of those were seen once. Together, the top ten hold roughly 2% of the sample. Results and caveats for the whole study, not just this receptor: Changes in the top peripheral T cell clonotypes picked up by TCRB sequencing did not appear to be linked to pseudoprogression. According to the authors, sample limitations meant that analyses of patient blood samples could not be reproduced. Immune responses induced by the vaccine were seen in around 93% of patients across multiple MHC alleles. PBMC samples for TCRB deep sequencing were selected based on availability.

As encoded in the germline V gene, CDR1 is ENHRY while CDR2 is SYGVKD. The CDR3 numbers 14 residues from cysteine through phenylalanine. The entry retains the CDR3 DNA only, 42 bases that are in frame from base 1. V was cut back by 8 bases and J by 2 bases, leaving a gap of 16 bases between them. Regarding this clone: Its antigen is unknown. No much larger clone is present one base from it, and per-base qualities are unavailable.

Reading the label with the study, this specimen's time point is: week 35, safety follow-up. Each vaccine dose was 300 ug of a 20-mer mutant IDH1 peptide in Montanide, given subcutaneously with topical imiquimod. Across visits V03 through V10, patients got a total of eight vaccinations, given in weeks 1, 3, 5, 7, 11, 15, 19 and 23. Newly diagnosed WHO grade 3 or 4 IDH1-mutant astrocytomas showing loss of nuclear ATRX were present in the donors. The samples were drawn from NOA16, a multicentre, single-arm, open-label phase I trial in Germany that tested a mutant IDH1 peptide vaccine in humans for the first time. Genomic DNA for TCRB sequencing was extracted from EDTA blood using the DNeasy Blood and Tissue Kit.

The receptor was derived from a man aged 25 to 40 with glioma. This material consisted of PBMCs, taken from a glioma patient whose treatment included an IDH1 peptide vaccine. The rearrangement combines TRBV10-3 with TRBJ2-7; perhaps TRBD1 is the D gene, with 5 bases matching. CDR3 region: CAIQADSTPYEQYF. The sequenced DNA: TGTGCCATCCAAGCAGACAGTACCCCCTACGAGCAGTACTTC.